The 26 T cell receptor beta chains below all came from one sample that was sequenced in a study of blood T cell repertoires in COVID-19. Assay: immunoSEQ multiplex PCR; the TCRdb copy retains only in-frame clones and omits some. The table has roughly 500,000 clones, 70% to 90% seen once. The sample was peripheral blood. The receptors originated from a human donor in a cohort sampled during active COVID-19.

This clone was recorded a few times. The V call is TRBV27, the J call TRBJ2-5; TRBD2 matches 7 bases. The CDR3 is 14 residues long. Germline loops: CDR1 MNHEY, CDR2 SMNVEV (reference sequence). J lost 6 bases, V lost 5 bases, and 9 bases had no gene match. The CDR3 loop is CASSPRGRDQTQYF. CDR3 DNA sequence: TGTGCCAGCAGTCCCCGGGGGAGGGATCAGACCCAGTACTTC.

CDR3 DNA: TGTGCCAGCAGCCAGTTTGCCGGACAGCCCTCTGGAAACACCATATATTTT. Translating gives CASSQFAGQPSGNTIYF. The chain employs TRBV14 and TRBJ1-3; maybe TRBD1 (6 bases). Germline V gene lookup returns CDR1 SGHDN and CDR2 FVKESK. The CDR3 covers 17 residues. V dropped 3 bases and J dropped 0 bases, with 15 bases sitting between them. Filled out from reference TRBV14 and TRBJ1-3, the complete variable domain reads EAGVTQFPSHSVIEKGQTVTLRCDPISGHDNLYWYRRVMGKEIKFLLHFVKESKQDESGMPNNRFLAERTGGTYSTLKVQPAELEDSGVYFCASSQFAGQPSGNTIYFGEGSWLTVV.

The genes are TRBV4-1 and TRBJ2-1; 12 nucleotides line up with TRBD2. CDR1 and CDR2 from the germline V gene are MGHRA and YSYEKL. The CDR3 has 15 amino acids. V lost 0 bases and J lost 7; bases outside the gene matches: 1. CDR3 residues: CASSQDGLAGNEQFF. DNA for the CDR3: TGCGCCAGCAGCCAAGACGGACTAGCGGGGAATGAGCAGTTCTTC.

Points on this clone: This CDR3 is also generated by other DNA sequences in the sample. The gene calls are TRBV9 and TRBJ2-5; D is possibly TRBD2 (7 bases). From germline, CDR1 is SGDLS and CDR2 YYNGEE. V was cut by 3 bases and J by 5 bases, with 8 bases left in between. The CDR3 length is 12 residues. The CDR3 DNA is TGTGCCAGCAGCGAGGGGGGGGAGACCCAGTACTTC. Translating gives CASSEGGETQYF.

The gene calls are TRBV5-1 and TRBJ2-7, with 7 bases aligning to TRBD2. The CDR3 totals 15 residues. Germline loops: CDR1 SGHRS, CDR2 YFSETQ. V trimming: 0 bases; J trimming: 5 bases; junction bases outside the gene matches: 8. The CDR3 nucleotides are TGCGCCAGCAGCTTGGAAGGCGGGAGTGGAAACGAGCAGTACTTC. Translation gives CASSLEGGSGNEQYF.

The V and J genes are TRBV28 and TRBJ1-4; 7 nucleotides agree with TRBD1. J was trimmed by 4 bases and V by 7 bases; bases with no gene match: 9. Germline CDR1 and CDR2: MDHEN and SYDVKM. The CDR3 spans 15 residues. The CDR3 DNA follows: TGTGCCAGCAACAGCTTGGACAGGAGTAATGAAAAACTGTTTTTT. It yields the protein CASNSLDRSNEKLFF.

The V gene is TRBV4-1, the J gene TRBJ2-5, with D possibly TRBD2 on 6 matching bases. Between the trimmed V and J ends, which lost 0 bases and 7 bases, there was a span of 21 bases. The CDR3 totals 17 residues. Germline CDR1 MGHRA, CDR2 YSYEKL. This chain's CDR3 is CASSQDDRGLVVGTQYF. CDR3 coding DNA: TGCGCCAGCAGCCAAGATGATCGGGGACTCGTGGTCGGGACCCAGTACTTC.

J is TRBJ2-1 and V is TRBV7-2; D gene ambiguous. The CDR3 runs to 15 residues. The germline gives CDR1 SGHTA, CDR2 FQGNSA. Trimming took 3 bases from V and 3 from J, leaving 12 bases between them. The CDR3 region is CASSFVATSYNEQFF. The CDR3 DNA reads TGTGCCAGCAGCTTCGTCGCCACCAGCTACAATGAGCAGTTCTTC.

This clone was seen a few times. The CDR3 region has the DNA TGTGCCAGCAGCTTAGGTCCCGGCAGGGACTATGGCTACACCTTC. Its protein is CASSLGPGRDYGYTF. This chain uses TRBV7-2 with TRBJ1-2, with D perhaps matching TRBD1 (5 bases). The germline CDR1 and CDR2 sequences are SGHTA and FQGNSA. The germline V and J ends were trimmed by 1 base and 3 bases, with 12 bases remaining between them. This CDR3 has 15 residues.

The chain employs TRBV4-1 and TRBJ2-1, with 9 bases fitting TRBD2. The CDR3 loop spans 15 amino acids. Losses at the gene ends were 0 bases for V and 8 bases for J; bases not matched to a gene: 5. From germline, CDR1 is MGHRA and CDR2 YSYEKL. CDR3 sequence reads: CASSQERAGGDEQFF. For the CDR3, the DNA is TGCGCCAGCAGCCAAGAGAGAGCGGGAGGTGATGAGCAGTTCTTC.

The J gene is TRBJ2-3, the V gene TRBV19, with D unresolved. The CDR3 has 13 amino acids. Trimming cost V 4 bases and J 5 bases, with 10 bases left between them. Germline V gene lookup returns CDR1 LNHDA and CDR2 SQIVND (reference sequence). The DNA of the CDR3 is TGTGCCAGTAGTAACCGGGTCCGAGATACGCAGTATTTT. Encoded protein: CASSNRVRDTQYF.

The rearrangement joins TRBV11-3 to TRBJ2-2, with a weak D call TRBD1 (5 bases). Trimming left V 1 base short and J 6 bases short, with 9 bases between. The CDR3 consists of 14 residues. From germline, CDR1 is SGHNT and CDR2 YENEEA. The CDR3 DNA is TGTGCCAGCAGCTTAGGGGCAGGGTCCGGGGAGCTGTTTTTT. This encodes CASSLGAGSGELFF.

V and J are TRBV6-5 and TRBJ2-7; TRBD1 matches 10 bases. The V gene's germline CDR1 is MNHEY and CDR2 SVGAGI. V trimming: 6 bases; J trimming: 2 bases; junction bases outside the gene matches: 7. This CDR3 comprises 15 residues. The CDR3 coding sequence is TGTGCCAGCAGACTTAGGACAGGGGGGGCCTACGAGCAGTACTTC. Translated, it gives CASRLRTGGAYEQYF.

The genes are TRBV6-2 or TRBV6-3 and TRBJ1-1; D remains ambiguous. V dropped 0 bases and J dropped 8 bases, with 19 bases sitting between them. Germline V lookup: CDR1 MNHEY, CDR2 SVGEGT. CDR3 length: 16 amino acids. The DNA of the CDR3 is TGTGCCAGCAGTTACTCGTGGCCCACAAGGCGAGCGGAAGCTTTCTTT. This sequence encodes CASSYSWPTRRAEAFF.

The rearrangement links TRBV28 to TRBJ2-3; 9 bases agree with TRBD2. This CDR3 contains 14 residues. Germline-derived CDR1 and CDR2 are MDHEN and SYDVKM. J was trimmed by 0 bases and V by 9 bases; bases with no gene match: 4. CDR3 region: CASQTSGSTDTQYF. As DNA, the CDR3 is TGTGCCAGTCAAACTAGCGGGAGCACAGATACGCAGTATTTT.

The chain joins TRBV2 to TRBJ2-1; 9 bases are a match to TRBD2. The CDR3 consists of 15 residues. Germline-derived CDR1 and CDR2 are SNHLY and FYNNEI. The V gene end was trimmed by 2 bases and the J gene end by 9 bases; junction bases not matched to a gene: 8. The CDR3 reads CASSELAGILGEQFF. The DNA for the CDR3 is TGTGCCAGCAGTGAACTAGCGGGAATTCTGGGTGAGCAGTTCTTC.

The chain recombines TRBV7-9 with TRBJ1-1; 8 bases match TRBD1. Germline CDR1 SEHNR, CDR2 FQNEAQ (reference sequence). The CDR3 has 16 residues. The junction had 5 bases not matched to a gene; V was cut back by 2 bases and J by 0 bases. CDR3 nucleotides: TGTGCCAGCAGCTTACCCGGGGACAGGTTGAACACTGAAGCTTTCTTT. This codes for CASSLPGDRLNTEAFF.

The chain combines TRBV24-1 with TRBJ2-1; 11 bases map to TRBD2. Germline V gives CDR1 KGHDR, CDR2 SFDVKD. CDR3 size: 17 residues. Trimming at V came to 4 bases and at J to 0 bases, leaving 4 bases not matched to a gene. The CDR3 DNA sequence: TGTGCCACCAGTGACACTAGCGGGGGAAGCTCCTACAATGAGCAGTTCTTC. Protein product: CATSDTSGGSSYNEQFF.

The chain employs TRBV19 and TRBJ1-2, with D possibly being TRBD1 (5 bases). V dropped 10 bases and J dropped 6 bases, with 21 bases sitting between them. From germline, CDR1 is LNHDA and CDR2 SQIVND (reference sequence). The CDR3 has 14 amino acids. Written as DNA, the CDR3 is TGTGCCACTCTCCGGGGGTATAGGTCGAATGGCTACACCTTC. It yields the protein CATLRGYRSNGYTF.

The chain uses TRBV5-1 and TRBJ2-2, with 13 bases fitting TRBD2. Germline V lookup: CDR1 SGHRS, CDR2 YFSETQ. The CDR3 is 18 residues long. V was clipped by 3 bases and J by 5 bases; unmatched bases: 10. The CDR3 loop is CASSSGLAGVGGTGELFF. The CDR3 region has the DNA TGCGCCAGCAGCTCCGGACTAGCGGGAGTAGGAGGGACCGGGGAGCTGTTTTTT.

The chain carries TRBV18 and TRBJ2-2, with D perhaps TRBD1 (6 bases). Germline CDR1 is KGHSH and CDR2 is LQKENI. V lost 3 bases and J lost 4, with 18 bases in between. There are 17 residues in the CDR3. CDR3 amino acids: CASSPPTGLMGTGELFF. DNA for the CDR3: TGTGCCAGCTCACCTCCCACAGGGTTGATGGGCACCGGGGAGCTGTTTTTT.

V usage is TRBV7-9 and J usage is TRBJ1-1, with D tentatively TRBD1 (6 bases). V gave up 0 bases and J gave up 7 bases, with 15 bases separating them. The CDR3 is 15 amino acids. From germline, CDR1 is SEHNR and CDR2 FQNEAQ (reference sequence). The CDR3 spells CASSLASGGQNEAFF. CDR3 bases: TGTGCCAGCAGCTTAGCGAGCGGGGGGCAAAATGAAGCTTTCTTT.

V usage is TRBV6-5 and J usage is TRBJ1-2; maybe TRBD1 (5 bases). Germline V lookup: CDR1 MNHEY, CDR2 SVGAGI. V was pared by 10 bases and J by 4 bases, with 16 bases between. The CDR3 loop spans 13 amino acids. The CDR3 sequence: CATRAEGVYGYTF. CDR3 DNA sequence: TGTGCCACCCGGGCAGAAGGGGTCTATGGCTACACCTTC.

DNA for the CDR3: TGTGCCAGCAGTTTAAGCGGGAGTGTAGATACGCAGTATTTT. Protein sequence: CASSLSGSVDTQYF. The V gene is TRBV28, the J gene TRBJ2-3; the match to TRBD2 covers 8 bases. V was pared by 2 bases and J by 5 bases, with 3 bases of the junction left unmatched. CDR3 size: 14 residues. CDR1 and CDR2 (germline): MDHEN, SYDVKM.

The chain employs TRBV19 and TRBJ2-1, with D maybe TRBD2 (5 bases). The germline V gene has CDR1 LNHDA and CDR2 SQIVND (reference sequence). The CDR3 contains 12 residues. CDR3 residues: CASGRERSEQFF. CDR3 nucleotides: TGTGCATCAGGTAGGGAGCGGAGTGAGCAGTTCTTC.

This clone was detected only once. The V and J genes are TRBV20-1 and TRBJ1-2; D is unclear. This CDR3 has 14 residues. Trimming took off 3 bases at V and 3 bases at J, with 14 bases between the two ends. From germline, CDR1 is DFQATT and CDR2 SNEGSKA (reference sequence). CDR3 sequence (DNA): TGCAGTGCTAGTATTTCCGGTTACTACTATGGCTACACCTTC. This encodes CSASISGYYYGYTF.